The rows below give T cell receptor beta chains drawn from one sample of a study of T cell responses to AZD1222 COVID-19 vaccine. This table comes from immunoSEQ multiplex PCR, and its TCRdb copy is limited to in-frame clones, with some not included. Altogether about 150,000 clones are present, around 90% being singletons, with the ten largest covering 2.6%. The material sequenced was peripheral blood, taken on day 0 of AZD1222 vaccination. The receptors stem from an adult in good health. CDR3s include the opening cysteine and the closing phenylalanine or tryptophan. Rows give clone size only sometimes, using once, few, many, or a class for an expanded clone.

>-|TRBV19|TRBJ2-7|15
CASSPSGTGGSEQYF
>-|TRBV5-1|TRBJ1-4|15
CASSLTGANNEKLFF
>once|TRBV7-6|TRBJ1-3|15
CASSLEGSSGNTIYF
>-|TRBV6-1|TRBJ2-1|14
CASSEDYRDSLMFF
>once|TRBV28|TRBJ1-2|16
CASSPRRTGVGYGYTF
>-|TRBV5-4|TRBJ1-1|13
CASGKRTNTEAFF
>-|TRBV5-4|TRBJ2-5|14
CASSLFRGGETQYF
>-|TRBV6-5|TRBJ2-7|14
CASRLDGSPNEQYF
>few|TRBV5-1|TRBJ2-7|13
CASSLATTYEQYF
>-|TRBV9|TRBJ1-2|16
CASSAGGPGSGYGYTF
>once|TRBV4-1|TRBJ2-7|16
CASSLGPGLAGDEQYF
>-|TRBV5-1|TRBJ1-6|18
CASSLGEGVSSYNSPLHF
>-|TRBV6-2/TRBV6-3|TRBJ2-3|15
CASSSQTGIRVTQYF
>-|TRBV6-5|TRBJ1-6|13
CASSGEWGSPLHF
>-|TRBV12-5|TRBJ2-5|15
CASGLGQGVQETQYF
>-|TRBV18|TRBJ2-5|13
CASSPLAGETQYF
>-|TRBV6-5|TRBJ2-5|14
CASSKGHLKETQYF
>-|TRBV7-2|TRBJ1-3|12
CASSFSGNTIYF
>-|TRBV3-1/TRBV3-2|TRBJ2-1|15
CASSQATGASNEQFF
>-|TRBV6-5|TRBJ1-2|13
CATWDSNSYGYTF
>-|TRBV6-1|TRBJ2-5|15
CASSERGAGEETQYF
>once|TRBV11-3|TRBJ2-3|14
CASSFRAAVDTQYF
>-|TRBV27|TRBJ1-2|16
CASSLLAGGWNYGYTF
>-|TRBV18|TRBJ1-5|14
CASSPYQEDQPQHF
>-|TRBV18|TRBJ1-2|16
CASSPATTGTIYGYTF
>-|TRBV5-1|TRBJ1-1|15
CASRPPPGVNTEAFF
>once|TRBV27|TRBJ2-3|15
CASTRSGHRADTQYF
>-|TRBV28|TRBJ1-3|16
CASSSLGYGFGNTIYF
>-|TRBV5-1|TRBJ2-3|15
CASRRTGGTTDTQYF
>-|TRBV2|TRBJ2-7|13
CASSEMRRGEQYF
>-|TRBV2|TRBJ2-1|19
CASRGLAASNYGLYNEQFF
>once|TRBV2|TRBJ1-5|15
CASTNSRYGNQPQHF
>-|TRBV27|TRBJ2-7|13
CASSLSIPYEQYF
>-|TRBV6-5|TRBJ2-7|12
CASGDRLYEQYF
>-|TRBV6-5|TRBJ2-5|13
CATSDYQQETQYF
>-|TRBV6-4|TRBJ2-7|11
CASTGENEQYF
>-|TRBV19|TRBJ2-2|14
CASSIAVNTGELFF
>-|TRBV9|TRBJ2-2|15
CASSAAGGVTGELFF
>medium-sized|TRBV2|TRBJ2-6|18
CASSPHLYSRSGANVLTF
>-|TRBV11-3|TRBJ2-3|13
CASSSVPGDTQYF
>few|TRBV11-3|TRBJ2-5|13
CASSLLAGETQYF
>once|TRBV5-1|TRBJ2-5|14
CASSLGTSGETQYF
>-|TRBV7-9|TRBJ1-5|12
CASSSPRGAQHF
>-|TRBV28|TRBJ1-1|16
CASSLIPSSGNTEAFF
>-|TRBV5-4|TRBJ2-7|13
CASSLGTMYEQYF
>-|TRBV6-5|TRBJ1-2|16
CASSYSRQRINYGYTF
>few|TRBV4-1|TRBJ2-1|15
CASRTTSGRESEQFF
>-|TRBV11-2|TRBJ1-1|13
CASSPTVNTEAFF
>few|TRBV19|TRBJ1-5|13
CASSTLSNQPQHF
>-|TRBV29-1|TRBJ2-6|15
CSVEDLVAGANVLTF
>-|TRBV28|TRBJ1-2|13
CAIRLGAGNGYTF
>-|TRBV7-9|TRBJ2-2|16
CASSLAGQVTTGELFF
>-|TRBV7-2|TRBJ2-7|15
CASSAGGQGIYEQYF
>-|TRBV5-1|TRBJ2-7|15
CASSLGASGVGEQYF
>-|TRBV27|TRBJ2-7|14
CASRKGGVNYEQYF